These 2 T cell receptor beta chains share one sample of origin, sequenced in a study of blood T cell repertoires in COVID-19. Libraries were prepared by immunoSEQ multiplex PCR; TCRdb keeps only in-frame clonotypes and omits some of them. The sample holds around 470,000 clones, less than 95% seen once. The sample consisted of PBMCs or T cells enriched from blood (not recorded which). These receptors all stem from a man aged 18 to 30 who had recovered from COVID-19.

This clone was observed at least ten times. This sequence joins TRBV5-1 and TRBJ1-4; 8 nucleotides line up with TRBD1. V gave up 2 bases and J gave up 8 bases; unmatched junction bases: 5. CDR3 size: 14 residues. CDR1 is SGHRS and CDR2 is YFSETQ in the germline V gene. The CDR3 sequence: CASSFGQGKEKLFF. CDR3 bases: TGCGCCAGCAGCTTTGGACAGGGAAAAGAAAAACTGTTTTTT.

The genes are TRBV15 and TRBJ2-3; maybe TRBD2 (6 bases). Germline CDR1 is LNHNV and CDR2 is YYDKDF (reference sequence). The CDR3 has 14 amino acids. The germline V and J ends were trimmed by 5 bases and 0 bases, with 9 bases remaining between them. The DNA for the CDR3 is TGTGCCACCAGCGGGGGGATTAGCACAGATACGCAGTATTTT. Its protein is CATSGGISTDTQYF.